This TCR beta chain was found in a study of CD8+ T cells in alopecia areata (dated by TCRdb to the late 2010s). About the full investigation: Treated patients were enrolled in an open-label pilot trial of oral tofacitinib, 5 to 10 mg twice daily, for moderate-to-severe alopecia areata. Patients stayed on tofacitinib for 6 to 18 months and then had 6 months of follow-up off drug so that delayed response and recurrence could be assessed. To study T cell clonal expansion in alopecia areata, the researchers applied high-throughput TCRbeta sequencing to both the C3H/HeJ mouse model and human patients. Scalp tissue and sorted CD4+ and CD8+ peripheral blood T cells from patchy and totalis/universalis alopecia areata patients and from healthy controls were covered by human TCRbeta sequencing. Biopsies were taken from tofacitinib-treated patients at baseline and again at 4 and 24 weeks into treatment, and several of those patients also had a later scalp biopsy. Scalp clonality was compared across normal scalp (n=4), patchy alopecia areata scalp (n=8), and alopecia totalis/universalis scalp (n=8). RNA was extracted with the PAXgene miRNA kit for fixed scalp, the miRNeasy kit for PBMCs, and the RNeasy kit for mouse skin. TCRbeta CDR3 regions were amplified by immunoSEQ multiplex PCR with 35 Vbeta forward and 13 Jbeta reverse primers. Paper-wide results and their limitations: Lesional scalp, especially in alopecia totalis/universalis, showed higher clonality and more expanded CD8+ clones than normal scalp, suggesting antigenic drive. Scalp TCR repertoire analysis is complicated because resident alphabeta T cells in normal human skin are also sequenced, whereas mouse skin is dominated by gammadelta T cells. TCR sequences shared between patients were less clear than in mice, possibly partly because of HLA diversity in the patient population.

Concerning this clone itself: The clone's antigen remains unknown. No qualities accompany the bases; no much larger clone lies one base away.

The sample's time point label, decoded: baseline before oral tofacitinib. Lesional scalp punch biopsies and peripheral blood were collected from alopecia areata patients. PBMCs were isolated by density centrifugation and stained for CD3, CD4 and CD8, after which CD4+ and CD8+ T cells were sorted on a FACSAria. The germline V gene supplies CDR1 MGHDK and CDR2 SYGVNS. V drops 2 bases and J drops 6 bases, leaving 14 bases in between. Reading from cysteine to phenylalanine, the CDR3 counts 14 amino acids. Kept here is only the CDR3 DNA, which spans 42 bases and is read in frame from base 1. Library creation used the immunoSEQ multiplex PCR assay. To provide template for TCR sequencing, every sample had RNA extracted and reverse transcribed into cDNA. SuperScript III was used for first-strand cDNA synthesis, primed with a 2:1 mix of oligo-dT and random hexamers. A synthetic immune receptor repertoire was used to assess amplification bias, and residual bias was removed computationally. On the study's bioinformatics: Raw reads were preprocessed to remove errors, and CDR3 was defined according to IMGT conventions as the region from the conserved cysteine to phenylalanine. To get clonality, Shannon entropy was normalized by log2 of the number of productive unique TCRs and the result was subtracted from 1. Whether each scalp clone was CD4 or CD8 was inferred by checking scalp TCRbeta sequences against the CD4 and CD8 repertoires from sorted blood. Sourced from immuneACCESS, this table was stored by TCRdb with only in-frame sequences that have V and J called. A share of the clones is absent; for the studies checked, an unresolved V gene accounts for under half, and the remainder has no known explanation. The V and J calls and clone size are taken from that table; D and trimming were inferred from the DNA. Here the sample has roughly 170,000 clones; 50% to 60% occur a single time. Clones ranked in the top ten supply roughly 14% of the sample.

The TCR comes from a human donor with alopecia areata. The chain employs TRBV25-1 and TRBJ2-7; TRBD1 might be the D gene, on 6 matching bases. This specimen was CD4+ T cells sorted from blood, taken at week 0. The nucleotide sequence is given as TGTGCCAGCAGTGAACTCTCCCAGGGGCTCGAGCAGTACTTC. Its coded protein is CASSELSQGLEQYF.